The 30 T cell receptor beta chains below were found in one sample sequenced in a study of CXCR3-negative and CXCR3-positive naive CD8 T cells. All TRB cDNA libraries came from 5' RACE performed with UMI labels. For each CDR3 protein, TCRdb gives one entry from its re-call of the 5' RACE reads, without DNA. In total, the table holds 50,000 to 65,000 distinct CDR3 sequences. The sample comprised naive CXCR3- CD8+ T cells from blood. Subset here: CD45RO-CCR7+CD27+CD95- naive CD8+ T cells lacking CXCR3 (TNR3-). The receptors here all came from a human donor in good health. Some clones in this sample may be carry-over from other donors' samples.

The chain combines TRBV6-5 with TRBJ1-5; as DNA is missing, the TRBD1 call by TCRdb cannot be tested. CDR1 and CDR2 from the germline V gene are MNHEY and SVGAGI. The CDR3 length is 19 residues. The CDR3 loop is CASSYSKPSTGLKDQPQHF.

The rearrangement joins TRBV27 to TRBJ1-5; TCRdb's assignment of TRBD1 cannot be checked, as there is no DNA. Germline V gene data show CDR1 as MNHEY and CDR2 as SMNVEV (reference sequence). This CDR3 is built from 16 residues. CDR3: CASSLYSQGPKQPQHF.

The J gene is TRBJ2-1, the V gene TRBV29-1; TCRdb selects TRBD2, and the lack of DNA leaves this call unchecked. This CDR3 region has 13 residues. CDR1 is SQVTM and CDR2 is ANQGSEA in the germline V gene. The CDR3 region is CSVEVGGYNEQFF.

V is TRBV7-2 and J is TRBJ1-2; TCRdb calls TRBD1, which cannot be checked without DNA. This CDR3 has 13 residues. Germline-derived CDR1 and CDR2 are SGHTA and FQGNSA. This CDR3 is CAGVGGAGYGYTF.

V is TRBV7-8 and J is TRBJ2-5; checking the TCRdb D call of TRBD1 is not possible without DNA. Germline CDR1 SGHVS, CDR2 FQNEAQ. This CDR3 has 14 residues. The CDR3 sequence is CASSPRTLGETQYF. The full variable domain, in which reference TRBV7-8 and TRBJ2-5 provide the parts outside the CDR3, is GAGVSQSPRYKVAKRGQDVALRCDPISGHVSLFWYQQALGQGPEFLTYFQNEAQLDKSGLPSDRFFAERPEGSVSTLKIQRTQQEDSAVYLCASSPRTLGETQYFGPGTRLLVL.

This rearrangement joins TRBV7-9 to TRBJ2-5. Germline-derived CDR1 and CDR2 are SEHNR and FQNEAQ (reference sequence). The CDR3 has 15 amino acids. CDR3 residues: CASSPILGSTETQYF.

The chain joins TRBV4-1 to TRBJ2-7; the TCRdb D gene call, TRBD1, has no DNA to confirm it. CDR1 is MGHRA and CDR2 is YSYEKL in the germline V gene. The CDR3 spans 15 residues. The CDR3 protein is CASSHPDRGSYEQYF.

The chain employs TRBV28 and TRBJ1-2; TCRdb names TRBD1, which stays unverified in the absence of DNA. Germline V lookup: CDR1 MDHEN, CDR2 SYDVKM. CDR3 length: 13 amino acids. The CDR3 here is CASSLTGFLGYTF.

The chain is built from TRBV15 and TRBJ2-2; no DNA is available, so the TRBD1 call from TCRdb remains unchecked. Germline CDR1 is LNHNV and CDR2 is YYDKDF (reference sequence). CDR3 length: 16 amino acids. CDR3 residues: CATSRDKAGRAGELFF.

Frequency places this clonotype as medium-sized. This chain joins TRBV12-3 or TRBV12-4 and TRBJ2-1; TCRdb's D gene call, TRBD1, goes unchecked for lack of DNA. This CDR3 spans 12 amino acids. The CDR3 reads CASSFPGNEQFF.

This chain uses TRBV4-2 with TRBJ2-1; TCRdb gives TRBD2 as the D gene, but with no DNA this cannot be confirmed. CDR1 is LGHNA, CDR2 YNFKEQ, per germline. The CDR3 is made up of 16 amino acids. The CDR3 loop is CASSNVASGLGNEQFF.

The J gene is TRBJ2-5, the V gene TRBV2. The CDR3 contains 16 residues. Germline V gene sequence: CDR1 SNHLY, CDR2 FYNNEI. CDR3 sequence reads: CASSARIVRGQETQYF. Supplemented by reference TRBV2 and TRBJ2-5, the full variable domain reads EPEVTQTPSHQVTQMGQEVILRCVPISNHLYFYWYRQILGQKVEFLVSFYNNEISEKSEIFDDQFSVERPDGSNFTLKIRSTKLEDSAMYFCASSARIVRGQETQYFGPGTRLLVL.

V gene TRBV6-5 combines with J gene TRBJ2-3; the TCRdb D gene call, TRBD2, has no DNA to confirm it. This CDR3 spans 17 amino acids. Germline CDR1 reads MNHEY; CDR2 reads SVGAGI. CDR3 sequence: CASSPGPGTSLLDTQYF.

This clonotype is medium-sized by frequency. The V gene is TRBV7-8, the J gene TRBJ2-1. The CDR3 contains 11 residues. Germline V gives CDR1 SGHVS, CDR2 FQNEAQ. CDR3 sequence: CASSLVGEQFF.

The chain couples TRBV5-1 to TRBJ1-1. Germline values: CDR1 SGHRS, CDR2 YFSETQ. The CDR3 runs 17 residues. The CDR3 loop is CASSTNPEDRENTEAFF.

The chain links TRBV5-1 to TRBJ1-1; the D gene TCRdb calls, TRBD1, cannot be checked with no DNA. The CDR3 covers 14 residues. Germline V gives CDR1 SGHRS, CDR2 YFSETQ. The CDR3 protein is CASSWGQGDTEAFF.

V is TRBV29-1 and J is TRBJ2-1; absent DNA, TCRdb's TRBD1 call cannot be checked. CDR3 length: 15 residues. Germline V gene data show CDR1 as SQVTM and CDR2 as ANQGSEA. The CDR3 is CSIGQNLPSYNEQFF.

The chain recombines TRBV29-1 with TRBJ2-7; the TRBD1 assignment by TCRdb is unverifiable without DNA. CDR3 length equals 13 residues. CDR1 SQVTM and CDR2 ANQGSEA come from the germline V gene. CDR3 sequence reads: CSARQGAFYEQYF.

V gene TRBV6-4 combines with J gene TRBJ2-1. This CDR3 region has 14 residues. Looked up from germline, CDR1 is MRHNA and CDR2 is SNTAGT. This CDR3 reads CASSPDGNYNEQFF.

V is TRBV5-1 and J is TRBJ2-7; TCRdb returns TRBD1, unconfirmable since there is no DNA. The CDR3 runs to 15 residues. Per the germline V gene, CDR1 is SGHRS and CDR2 is YFSETQ. The CDR3 reads CASSSGDRGINEQYF.

This chain connects TRBV7-9 to TRBJ2-7; TCRdb gives TRBD1 as the D gene, but with no DNA this cannot be confirmed. CDR1 is SEHNR and CDR2 is FQNEAQ in the germline V gene (reference sequence). This CDR3 comprises 14 residues. CDR3 region: CASSLVQGSYEQYF.

The chain is built from TRBV29-1 and TRBJ2-7. The CDR3 has 13 residues. Germline lookup yields CDR1 SQVTM and CDR2 ANQGSEA. This chain's CDR3 is CSVVGLEVYEQYF.

This sequence joins TRBV12-3 or TRBV12-4 and TRBJ2-5; TCRdb picks TRBD1, but there is no DNA to check that call. CDR3 length equals 12 residues. The CDR3 loop is CASSFEGVTQYF.

This sequence joins TRBV12-3 or TRBV12-4 and TRBJ1-5; TCRdb's D call, TRBD1, is unchecked because there is no DNA. CDR3 length equals 12 residues. The CDR3 loop reads CASSLYREPQHF.

This chain links TRBV30 with TRBJ2-2. This CDR3 contains 12 residues. Germline V gene lookup returns CDR1 GTSNPN and CDR2 SVGIG (reference sequence). The CDR3: CAWSGGTGELFF.

This chain joins TRBV7-9 and TRBJ2-7; the TCRdb call, TRBD2, lacks DNA for checking. Germline lookup yields CDR1 SEHNR and CDR2 FQNEAQ (reference sequence). CDR3 length: 15 amino acids. CDR3 sequence reads: CASSLVASGNYEQYF.

The rearrangement links TRBV7-2 to TRBJ1-1. The CDR3 spans 12 residues. Germline CDR1 is SGHTA and CDR2 is FQGNSA. CDR3: CASSLAYEGAFF.

The rearrangement joins TRBV20-1 to TRBJ2-1; the D gene TCRdb calls, TRBD1, cannot be checked with no DNA. The CDR3 loop spans 16 amino acids. CDR1 is DFQATT and CDR2 is SNEGSKA in the germline V gene (reference sequence). CDR3 loop: CSARSDTGQGGHEQFF.

CDR3 amino acids: CASSFVAQYEQYF. The chain recombines TRBV13 with TRBJ2-7. CDR1 and CDR2 from the germline V gene are PRHDT and FYEKMQ (reference sequence). This CDR3 region has 13 residues.

This chain uses TRBV6-5 with TRBJ2-7. There are 13 residues in the CDR3. Germline lookup yields CDR1 MNHEY and CDR2 SVGAGI. The CDR3 spells CASSYSNLREQYF.